Following are 8 T cell receptor beta chains from one sample sequenced in a study of shared clonotypes between healthy human individuals. Some clones are missing from TCRdb's copy, which holds only in-frame ones; the method was immunoSEQ multiplex PCR. The sample shows some 660,000 clones, approximately 73% of them seen only once. The sample comprised memory CD4+ T cells sorted from blood. Subset in this sample: CD45RA-negative fraction. Source of these receptors: a woman in her thirties in good health.

The rearrangement uses TRBV7-9 and TRBJ2-7; 10 positions agree with TRBD2. Trimming took 5 bases from V and 6 from J; bases not matched to a gene: 7. This CDR3 region has 14 residues. Germline CDR1 reads SEHNR; CDR2 reads FQNEAQ (reference sequence). CDR3 coding DNA: TGTGCCAGCAGCCTACCCTTAGCGGGAGGCGAGCAGTACTTC. Residues: CASSLPLAGGEQYF.

This clone was found once. This chain uses TRBV28 with TRBJ2-2, with TRBD2 matching 11 bases. The CDR3 length is 19 residues. From germline, CDR1 is MDHEN and CDR2 SYDVKM. Trimming took 7 bases from V and 1 from J; bases not matched to a gene: 14. CDR3 DNA sequence: TGTGCCAGCACCCCGAACTCCGGGACTAGCGGAGTGAACACCGGGGAGCTGTTTTTT. The encoded protein is CASTPNSGTSGVNTGELFF.

On this clone itself: One base away lies a much larger clone, so this may be a sequencing read error. This sample includes further DNA sequences coding for the same CDR3. CDR3: CASSPQGDTEAFF. Written as DNA, the CDR3 is TGTGCCAGCAGCCCACAGGGAGACACTGAAGCTTTCTTT. This chain joins TRBV11-2 and TRBJ1-1, with D possibly TRBD1 on 6 matching bases. The germline V and J ends were trimmed by 5 bases and 3 bases, with 10 bases remaining between them. Germline CDR1 SGHAT, CDR2 FQNNGV. The CDR3 has 13 residues.

This clone was detected only once. The chain has TRBV18 and TRBJ2-1, with D perhaps matching TRBD1 (6 bases). The germline CDR1 and CDR2 sequences are KGHSH and LQKENI. The CDR3 sequence is 14 residues long. Deletions cut 4 bases from V and 8 bases from J, with 15 bases between. The CDR3 is CASSQQQGLDEQFF. CDR3 bases: TGTGCCAGCTCACAACAACAGGGCCTCGATGAGCAGTTCTTC.

The chain combines TRBV1 with TRBJ2-3; the table's D call, TRBD2, was not checked against the DNA. TRBV1 is a known pseudogene. The CDR3 runs to 14 residues. The CDR3 loop is CTSSPLREADTQYF. The CDR3 nucleotides are TGCACCAGCAGCCCCTTGCGGGAGGCAGATACGCAGTATTTT.

The rearrangement uses TRBV13 and TRBJ2-7; no firm D call. The CDR3 runs to 12 residues. With 4 bases removed from V and 1 base from J, the gap between germline ends came to 5 bases. In germline, CDR1 is PRHDT, CDR2 FYEKMQ (reference sequence). The CDR3 bases are TGTGCCAGCAGCTCCTTATCCTACGAGCAGTACTTC. It specifies CASSSLSYEQYF.

This chain uses TRBV28 with TRBJ2-1; no clear D gene. Germline CDR1 is MDHEN and CDR2 is SYDVKM. The length of the CDR3 is 13 residues. V lost 3 bases to trimming and J lost 7 bases, with 10 bases between them. CDR3 residues: CASSLLYGNEQFF. The CDR3 coding sequence is TGTGCCAGCAGTTTGTTGTATGGTAATGAGCAGTTCTTC.

In this sample, this clone turned up many times. The CDR3 DNA reads as TGTGCCAGCAGTTTAGACAGGGGAAGCGGGAGCTCCTACAATGAGCAGTTCTTC. Its translation is CASSLDRGSGSSYNEQFF. The chain carries TRBV27 and TRBJ2-1; perhaps D is TRBD1 or TRBD2 (8 bases each). In germline, CDR1 is MNHEY, CDR2 SMNVEV (reference sequence). This CDR3 is 18 amino acids long. V was pared by 2 bases and J by 0 bases, with 17 bases between.